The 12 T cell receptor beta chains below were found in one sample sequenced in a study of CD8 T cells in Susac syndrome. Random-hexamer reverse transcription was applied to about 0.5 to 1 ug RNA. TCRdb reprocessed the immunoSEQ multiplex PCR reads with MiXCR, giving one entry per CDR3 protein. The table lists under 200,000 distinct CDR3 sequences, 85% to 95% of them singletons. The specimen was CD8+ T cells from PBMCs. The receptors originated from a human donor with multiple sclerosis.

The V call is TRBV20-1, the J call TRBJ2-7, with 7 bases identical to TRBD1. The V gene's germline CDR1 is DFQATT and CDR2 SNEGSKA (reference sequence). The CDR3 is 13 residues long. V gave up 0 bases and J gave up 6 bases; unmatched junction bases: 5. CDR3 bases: TGCAGTGCTAGAGACCGGGACAGATCCGAGCAGTACTTC. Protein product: CSARDRDRSEQYF.

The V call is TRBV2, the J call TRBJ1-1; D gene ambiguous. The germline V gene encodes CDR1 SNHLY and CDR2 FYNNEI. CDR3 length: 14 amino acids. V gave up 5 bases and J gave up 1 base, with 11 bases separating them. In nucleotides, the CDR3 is TGTGCCAGCAGTACCCCGAGCGGGAACACTGAAGCTTTCTTT. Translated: CASSTPSGNTEAFF.

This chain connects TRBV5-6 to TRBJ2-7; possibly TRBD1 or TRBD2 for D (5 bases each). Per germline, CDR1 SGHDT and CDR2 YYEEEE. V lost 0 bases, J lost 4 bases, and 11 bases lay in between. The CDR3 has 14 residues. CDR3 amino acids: CASSLAGAPYEQYF. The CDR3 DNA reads TGTGCCAGCAGCTTGGCCGGGGCCCCGTACGAGCAGTACTTC.

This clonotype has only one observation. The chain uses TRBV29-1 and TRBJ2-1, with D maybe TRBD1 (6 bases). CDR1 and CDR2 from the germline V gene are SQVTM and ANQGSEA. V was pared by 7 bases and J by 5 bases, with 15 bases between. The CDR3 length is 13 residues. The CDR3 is CSALPGVNNEQFF. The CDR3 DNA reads TGCAGCGCCCTTCCAGGGGTCAACAATGAGCAGTTCTTC.

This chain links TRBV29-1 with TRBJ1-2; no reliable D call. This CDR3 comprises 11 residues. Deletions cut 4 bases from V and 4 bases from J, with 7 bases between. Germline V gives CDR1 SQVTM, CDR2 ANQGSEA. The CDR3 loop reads CSVAFGYGYTF. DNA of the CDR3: TGCAGCGTTGCGTTTGGCTATGGCTACACCTTC. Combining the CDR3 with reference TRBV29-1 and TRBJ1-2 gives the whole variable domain SAVISQKPSRDICQRGTSLTIQCQVDSQVTMMFWYRQQPGQSLTLIATANQGSEATYESGFVIDKFPISRPNLTFSTLTVSNMSPEDSSIYLCSVAFGYGYTFGSGTRLTVV.

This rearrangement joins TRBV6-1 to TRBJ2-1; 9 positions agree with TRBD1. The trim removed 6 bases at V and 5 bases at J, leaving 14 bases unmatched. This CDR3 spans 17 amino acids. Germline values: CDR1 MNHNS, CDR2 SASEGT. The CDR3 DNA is TGTGCCAGCAGCCAAACACTGACAGGGGGTAACAACAATGAGCAGTTCTTC. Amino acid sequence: CASSQTLTGGNNNEQFF.

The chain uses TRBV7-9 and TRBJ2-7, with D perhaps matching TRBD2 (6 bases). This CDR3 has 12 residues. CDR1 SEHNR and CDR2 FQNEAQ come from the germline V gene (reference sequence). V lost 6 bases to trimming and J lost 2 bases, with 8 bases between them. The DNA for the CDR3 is TGTGCCAGCAGTCGGGAGCCCTACGAGCAGTACTTC. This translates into CASSREPYEQYF.

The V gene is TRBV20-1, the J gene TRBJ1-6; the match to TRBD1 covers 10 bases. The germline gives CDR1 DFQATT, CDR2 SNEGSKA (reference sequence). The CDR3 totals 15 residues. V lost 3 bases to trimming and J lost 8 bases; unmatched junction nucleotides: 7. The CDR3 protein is CSASSWDRGYSPLHF. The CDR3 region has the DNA TGCAGTGCTAGCAGTTGGGACAGGGGATATTCACCCCTCCACTTT.

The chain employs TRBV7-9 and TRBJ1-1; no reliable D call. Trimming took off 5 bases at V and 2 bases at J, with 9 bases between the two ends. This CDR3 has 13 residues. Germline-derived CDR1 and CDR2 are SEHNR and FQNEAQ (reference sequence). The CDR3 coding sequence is TGTGCCAGCAGCACGACAAGAAACACTGAAGCTTTCTTT. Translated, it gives CASSTTRNTEAFF.

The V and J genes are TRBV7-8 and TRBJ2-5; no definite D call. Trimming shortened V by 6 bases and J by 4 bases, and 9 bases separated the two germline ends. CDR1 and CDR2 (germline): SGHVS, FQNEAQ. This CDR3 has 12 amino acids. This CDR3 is CASSYTRETQYF. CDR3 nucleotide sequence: TGTGCCAGCAGTTACACAAGAGAGACCCAGTACTTC.

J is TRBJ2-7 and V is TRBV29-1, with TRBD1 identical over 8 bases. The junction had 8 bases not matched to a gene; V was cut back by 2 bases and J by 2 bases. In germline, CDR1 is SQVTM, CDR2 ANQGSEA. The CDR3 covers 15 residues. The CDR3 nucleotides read TGCAGCGTTGAATTCAGGGGGCTGGGGCCCTACGAGCAGTACTTC. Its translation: CSVEFRGLGPYEQYF.

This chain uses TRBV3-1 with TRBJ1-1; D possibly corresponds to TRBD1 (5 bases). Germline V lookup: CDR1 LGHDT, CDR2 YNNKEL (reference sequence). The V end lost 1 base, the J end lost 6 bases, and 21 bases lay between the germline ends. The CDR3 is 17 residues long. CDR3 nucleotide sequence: TGTGCCAGCAGCCAAGGATGGGGCAACTTAGACACTGCTGAAGCTTTCTTT. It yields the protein CASSQGWGNLDTAEAFF.